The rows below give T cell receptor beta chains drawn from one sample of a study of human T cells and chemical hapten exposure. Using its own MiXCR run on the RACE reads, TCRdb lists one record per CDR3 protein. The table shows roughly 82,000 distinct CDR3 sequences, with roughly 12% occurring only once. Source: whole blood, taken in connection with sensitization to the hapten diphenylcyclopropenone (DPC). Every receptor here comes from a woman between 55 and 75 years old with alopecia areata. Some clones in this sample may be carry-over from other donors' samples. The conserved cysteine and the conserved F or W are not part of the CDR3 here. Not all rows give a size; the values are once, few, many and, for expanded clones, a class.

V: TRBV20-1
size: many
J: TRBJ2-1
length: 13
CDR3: SARDLRLAYNEQF

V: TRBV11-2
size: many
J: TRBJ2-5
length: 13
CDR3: ASSLDRQPKETQY

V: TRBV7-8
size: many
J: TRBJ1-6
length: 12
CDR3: ASSLTGVVSPLH

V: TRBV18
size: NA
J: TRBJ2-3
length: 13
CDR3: ASSRAIQGTDTQY

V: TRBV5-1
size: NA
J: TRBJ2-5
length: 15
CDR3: ASSLPGLAGGLETQY

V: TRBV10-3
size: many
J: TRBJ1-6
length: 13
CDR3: AISEVRGGRSPLH

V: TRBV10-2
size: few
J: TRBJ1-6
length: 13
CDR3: ASSESGTANSPLH

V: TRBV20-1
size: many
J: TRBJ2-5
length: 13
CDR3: SATPGLAGQETQY

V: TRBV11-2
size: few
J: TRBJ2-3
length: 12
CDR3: ASSKREGSDTQY

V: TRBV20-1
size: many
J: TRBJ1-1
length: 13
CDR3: SAREWGAANTEAF

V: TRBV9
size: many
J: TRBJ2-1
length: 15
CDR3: ASSVGSDSYSYNEQF